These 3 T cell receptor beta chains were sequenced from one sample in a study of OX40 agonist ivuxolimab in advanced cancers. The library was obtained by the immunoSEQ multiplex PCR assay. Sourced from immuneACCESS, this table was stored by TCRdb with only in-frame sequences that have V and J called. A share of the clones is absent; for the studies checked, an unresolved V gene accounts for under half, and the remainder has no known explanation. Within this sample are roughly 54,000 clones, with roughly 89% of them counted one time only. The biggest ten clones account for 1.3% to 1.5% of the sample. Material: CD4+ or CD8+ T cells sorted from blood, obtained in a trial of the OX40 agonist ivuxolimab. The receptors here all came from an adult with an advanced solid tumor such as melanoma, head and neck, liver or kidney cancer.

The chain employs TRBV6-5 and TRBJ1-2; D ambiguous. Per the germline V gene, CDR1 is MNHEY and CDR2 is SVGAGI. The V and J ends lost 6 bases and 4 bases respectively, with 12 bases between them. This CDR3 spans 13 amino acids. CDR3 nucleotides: TGTGCCAGCAGCAAAGCGGGTGGCTATGGCTACACCTTC. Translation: CASSKAGGYGYTF.

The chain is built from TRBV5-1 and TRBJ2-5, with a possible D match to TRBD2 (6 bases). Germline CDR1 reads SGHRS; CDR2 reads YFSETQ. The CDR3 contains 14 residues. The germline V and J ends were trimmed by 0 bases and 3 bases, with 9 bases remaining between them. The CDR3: CASSLAGGKETQYF. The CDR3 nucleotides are TGCGCCAGCAGCTTGGCGGGCGGGAAAGAGACCCAGTACTTC.

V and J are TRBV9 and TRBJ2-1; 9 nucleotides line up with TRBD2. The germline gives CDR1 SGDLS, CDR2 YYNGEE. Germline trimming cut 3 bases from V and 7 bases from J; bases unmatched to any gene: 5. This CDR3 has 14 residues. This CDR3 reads CASSARLAENEQFF. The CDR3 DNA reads TGTGCCAGCAGCGCTCGACTAGCGGAGAATGAGCAGTTCTTC.